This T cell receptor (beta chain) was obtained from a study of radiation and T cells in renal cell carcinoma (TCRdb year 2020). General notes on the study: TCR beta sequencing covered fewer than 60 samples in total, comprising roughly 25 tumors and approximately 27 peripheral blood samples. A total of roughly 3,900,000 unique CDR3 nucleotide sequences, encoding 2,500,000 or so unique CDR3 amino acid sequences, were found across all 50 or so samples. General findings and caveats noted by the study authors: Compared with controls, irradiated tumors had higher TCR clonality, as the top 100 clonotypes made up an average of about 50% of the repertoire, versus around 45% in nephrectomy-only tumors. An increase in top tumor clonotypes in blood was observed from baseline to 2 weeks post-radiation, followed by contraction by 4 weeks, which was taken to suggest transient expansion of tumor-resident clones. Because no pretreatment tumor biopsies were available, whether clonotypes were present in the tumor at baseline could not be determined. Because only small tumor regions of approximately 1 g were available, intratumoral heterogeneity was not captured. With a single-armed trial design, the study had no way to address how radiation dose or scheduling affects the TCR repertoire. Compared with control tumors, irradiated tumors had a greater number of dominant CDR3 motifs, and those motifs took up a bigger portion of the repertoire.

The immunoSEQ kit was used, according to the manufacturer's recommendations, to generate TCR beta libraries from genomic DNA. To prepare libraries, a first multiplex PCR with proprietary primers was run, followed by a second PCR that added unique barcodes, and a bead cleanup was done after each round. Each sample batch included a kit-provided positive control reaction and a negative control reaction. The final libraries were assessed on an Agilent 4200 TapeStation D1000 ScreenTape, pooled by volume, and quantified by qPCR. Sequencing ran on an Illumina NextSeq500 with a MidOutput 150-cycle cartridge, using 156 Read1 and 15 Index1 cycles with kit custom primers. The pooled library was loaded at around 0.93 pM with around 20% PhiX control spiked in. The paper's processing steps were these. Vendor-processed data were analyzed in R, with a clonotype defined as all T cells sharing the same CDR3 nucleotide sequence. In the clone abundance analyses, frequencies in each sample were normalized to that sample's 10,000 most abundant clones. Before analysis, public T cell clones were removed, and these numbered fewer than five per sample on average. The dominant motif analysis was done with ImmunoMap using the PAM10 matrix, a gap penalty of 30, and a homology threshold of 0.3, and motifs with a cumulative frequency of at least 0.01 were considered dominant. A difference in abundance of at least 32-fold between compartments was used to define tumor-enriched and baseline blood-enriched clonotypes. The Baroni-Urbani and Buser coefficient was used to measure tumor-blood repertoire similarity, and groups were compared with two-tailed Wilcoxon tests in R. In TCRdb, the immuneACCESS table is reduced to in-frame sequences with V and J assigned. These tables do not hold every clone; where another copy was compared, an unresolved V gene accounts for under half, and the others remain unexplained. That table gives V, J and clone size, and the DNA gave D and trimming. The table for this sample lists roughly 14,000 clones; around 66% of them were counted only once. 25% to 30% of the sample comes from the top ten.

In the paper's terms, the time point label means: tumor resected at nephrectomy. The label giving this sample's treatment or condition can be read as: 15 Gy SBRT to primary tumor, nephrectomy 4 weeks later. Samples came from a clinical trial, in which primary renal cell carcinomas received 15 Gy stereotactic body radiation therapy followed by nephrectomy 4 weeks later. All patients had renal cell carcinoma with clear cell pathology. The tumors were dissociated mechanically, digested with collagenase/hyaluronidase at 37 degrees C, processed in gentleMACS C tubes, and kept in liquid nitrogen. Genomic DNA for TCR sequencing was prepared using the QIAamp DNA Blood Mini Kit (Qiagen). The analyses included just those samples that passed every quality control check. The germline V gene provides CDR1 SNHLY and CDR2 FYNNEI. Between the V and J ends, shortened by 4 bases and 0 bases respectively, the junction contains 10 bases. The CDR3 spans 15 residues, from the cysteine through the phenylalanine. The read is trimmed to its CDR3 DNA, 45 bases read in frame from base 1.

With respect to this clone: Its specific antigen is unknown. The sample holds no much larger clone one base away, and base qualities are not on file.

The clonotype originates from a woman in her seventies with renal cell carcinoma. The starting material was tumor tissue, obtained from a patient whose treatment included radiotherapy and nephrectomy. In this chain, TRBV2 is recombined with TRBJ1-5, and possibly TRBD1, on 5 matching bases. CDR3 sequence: CASSVTGNSNQPQHF. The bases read TGTGCCAGCAGTGTTACAGGTAATAGCAATCAGCCCCAGCATTTT.